Presented here are 30 T cell receptor beta chains from one specimen sequenced in a study of regulatory T cells in long-lasting Graves disease. Stated time point: persistent/refractory GD, antithyroid drugs over 5 years with positive TRAb. From RNA extracted from PBMCs, the TCR library was made. Both iRepertoire HTBI primers and Arm-PCR of CDR3 regions were used to build the TCR beta libraries. TCRdb independently ran MiXCR on the multiplex PCR reads; one entry per CDR3 protein. The sample holds a few hundred thousand distinct CDR3 sequences, more than 20% seen once. The sample here was peripheral blood mononuclear cells (PBMCs), taken when the disease was refractory, from a patient treated with antithyroid drugs. These receptor sequences come from a woman aged 40-49 years with Graves disease.

This clonotype has just a few counts. The gene calls are TRBV28 and TRBJ1-3; maybe TRBD1 (5 bases). The CDR3 contains 15 residues. V was trimmed by 4 bases and J by 6 bases, leaving 16 bases between them. Germline assignment: CDR1 MDHEN and CDR2 SYDVKM. The CDR3 DNA reads as TGTGCCAGCAGTTCGGGACCATGGCGTGAAAACACCATATATTTT. Residues: CASSSGPWRENTIYF.

This clonotype was recorded at least ten times. The rearrangement links TRBV11-2 to TRBJ1-2; D is unresolved. Trimming removed 2 bases from V and 4 bases from J, with 17 bases in between. There are 16 residues in the CDR3. Germline V gene lookup returns CDR1 SGHAT and CDR2 FQNNGV. This CDR3 is CASSLLTLKDRYGYTF. In DNA, the CDR3 is TGTGCCAGCAGCTTACTGACACTCAAAGATCGCTATGGCTACACCTTC.

This clonotype was seen a handful of times. The chain carries TRBV20-1 and TRBJ1-5, with 7 bases fitting TRBD1. J gave up 0 bases and V 6 bases, and 5 bases lay outside the gene matches. The CDR3 spans 14 residues. CDR1 DFQATT and CDR2 SNEGSKA come from the germline V gene (reference sequence). Written as DNA, the CDR3 is TGCAGTGCCAGGGACAGCCATAGCAATCAGCCCCAGCATTTT. Protein: CSARDSHSNQPQHF.

The sample holds many counts of this clonotype. The V gene is TRBV12-3 or TRBV12-4, the J gene TRBJ2-2, with TRBD1 matching 9 bases. The CDR3 spans 16 residues. With V trimmed by 7 bases and J by 6 bases, 12 bases remained unmatched. CDR3 sequence (DNA): TGTGCCAGCAACAGACAGGGGGGTATCGGGGCCGGGGAGCTGTTTTTT. This translates into CASNRQGGIGAGELFF.

This clonotype has just a few counts. J is TRBJ2-2 and V is TRBV20-1; D not certain. Germline loops: CDR1 DFQATT, CDR2 SNEGSKA (reference sequence). This CDR3 comprises 11 residues. Trimming stripped 3 bases from V and 5 bases from J, with 4 bases between. The DNA for the CDR3 is TGCAGTGCTAGTACGACCGGGGAGCTGTTTTTT. Translated, it gives CSASTTGELFF.

This clonotype was found a few times. This may arise from a read error, as a much more abundant clone is one base away. This chain links TRBV7-3 with TRBJ2-5, with D possibly called TRBD1 or TRBD2 (5 bases each). Germline CDR1 is SGHTA and CDR2 is FQGTGA. Trimming pared 3 bases from V and 7 bases from J, leaving 12 bases between. There are 13 residues in the CDR3. The CDR3 DNA reads TGTGCCAGCAGCTTTGGGCAGGGAGCGACCCAGTACTTC. Translating gives CASSFGQGATQYF.

The genes are TRBV25-1 and TRBJ2-2, with D perhaps matching TRBD2 (6 bases). The CDR3 length is 16 residues. V was clipped by 5 bases and J by 1 base, with 14 bases between them. From germline, CDR1 is MGHDK and CDR2 SYGVNS. The CDR3 here is CASSFSDYGNTGELFF. CDR3 in DNA: TGTGCCAGCAGTTTCTCGGACTATGGGAACACCGGGGAGCTGTTTTTT. Using reference TRBV25-1 and TRBJ2-2 for the parts outside the CDR3, the full variable domain is EADIYQTPRYLVIGTGKKITLECSQTMGHDKMYWYQQDPGMELHLIHYSYGVNSTEKGDLSSESTVSRIRTEHFPLTLESARPSHTSQYLCASSFSDYGNTGELFFGEGSRLTVL.

This clonotype was observed at least ten times. The chain uses TRBV10-3 and TRBJ2-5; maybe TRBD1 (6 bases). Trimming removed 3 bases from V and 6 bases from J, with 17 bases in between. The CDR3 contains 15 residues. Germline V gene lookup returns CDR1 ENHRY and CDR2 SYGVKD. This CDR3 is CAISDYTGIGKTQYF. CDR3 in DNA: TGTGCCATCAGTGACTATACAGGGATTGGAAAGACCCAGTACTTC.

There are many counts of this clonotype. The V and J genes are TRBV11-2 and TRBJ2-7; D may be TRBD1 (6 bases). V dropped 5 bases and J dropped 3 bases, with 14 bases sitting between them. Per germline, CDR1 SGHAT and CDR2 FQNNGV. This CDR3 has 14 amino acids. This CDR3 is CASSPLRDNYEQYF. The CDR3 DNA is TGTGCCAGCAGCCCACTCCGGGACAACTACGAGCAGTACTTC.

Ten or more counts support this clonotype. CDR3 protein: CASSQGGLYGYTF. For the CDR3, the DNA is TGTGCCAGCAGCCAAGGAGGGCTCTATGGCTACACCTTC. The chain links TRBV3-1 to TRBJ1-2; no reliable D call. The length of the CDR3 is 13 residues. Trimming pared 1 base from V and 4 bases from J, leaving 7 bases between. Per germline, CDR1 LGHDT and CDR2 YNNKEL (reference sequence).

This clonotype was counted many times. This sequence joins TRBV28 and TRBJ2-7, with a possible D match to TRBD1 (6 bases). V was trimmed by 6 bases and J by 6 bases, leaving 12 bases between them. The CDR3 is made up of 12 amino acids. Germline CDR1 MDHEN, CDR2 SYDVKM. CDR3 in amino acids: CASSSQGFEQYF. DNA of the CDR3: TGTGCCAGCAGCTCACAGGGATTCGAGCAGTACTTC.

This clonotype was observed at least ten times. This rearrangement joins TRBV12-3 or TRBV12-4 to TRBJ2-2; 12 nucleotides line up with TRBD2. J lost 0 bases, V lost 5 bases, and 13 bases had no gene match. The CDR3 has 20 residues. The CDR3 DNA reads TGTGCCAGCAGTATCCTCGGTCGAGGACTAGCGGGAACGAACACCGGGGAGCTGTTTTTT. This codes for CASSILGRGLAGTNTGELFF.

J is TRBJ2-2 and V is TRBV30; D unresolved. CDR1 is GTSNPN, CDR2 SVGIG, per germline (reference sequence). The CDR3 is made up of 15 amino acids. V was pared by 6 bases and J by 0 bases, with 14 bases between. This CDR3 reads CACTWVLANTGELFF. The DNA of the CDR3 is TGTGCCTGCACATGGGTTCTTGCGAACACCGGGGAGCTGTTTTTT.

The V gene is TRBV3-1, the J gene TRBJ2-5; possibly TRBD1 for D (5 bases). This CDR3 contains 16 residues. Trimming took off 6 bases at V and 4 bases at J, with 21 bases between the two ends. The germline V gene has CDR1 LGHDT and CDR2 YNNKEL (reference sequence). The chain's CDR3 is CASSPRAGQVRETQYF. As DNA, the CDR3 is TGTGCCAGCAGTCCAAGGGCAGGGCAGGTTCGAGAGACCCAGTACTTC.

The sample holds many counts of this clonotype. The CDR3 reads CASSPGPEGTEAFF. In DNA, the CDR3 is TGCGCCAGCAGCCCTGGACCCGAGGGCACTGAAGCTTTCTTT. The rearrangement joins TRBV5-1 to TRBJ1-1; D is unclear. The V and J ends lost 4 bases and 4 bases respectively, with 14 bases between them. CDR1 is SGHRS and CDR2 is YFSETQ in the germline V gene. CDR3 length: 14 residues. Combining the CDR3 with reference TRBV5-1 and TRBJ1-1 gives the whole variable domain KAGVTQTPRYLIKTRGQQVTLSCSPISGHRSVSWYQQTPGQGLQFLFEYFSETQRNKGNFPGRFSGRQFSNSRSEMNVSTLELGDSALYLCASSPGPEGTEAFFGQGTRLTVV.

This clonotype was observed a few times. V and J are TRBV28 and TRBJ1-2; D gene ambiguous. Trimming removed 3 bases at V and 5 bases at J, with 13 bases between. CDR3 length: 14 amino acids. CDR1 is MDHEN and CDR2 is SYDVKM in the germline V gene. The CDR3 DNA follows: TGTGCCAGCAGTTTGGGCCTCCGAAGTTATGGCTACACCTTC. Translating it yields CASSLGLRSYGYTF.

This clonotype was counted a few times. This chain connects TRBV20-1 to TRBJ2-2; D perhaps matches TRBD2 (5 bases). Germline lookup yields CDR1 DFQATT and CDR2 SNEGSKA (reference sequence). V lost 0 bases and J lost 7, with 18 bases in between. There are 16 residues in the CDR3. The CDR3 coding sequence is TGCAGTGCTAGAGATCGGAGACTGGGAGTTATCGGGGAGCTGTTTTTT. Its protein is CSARDRRLGVIGELFF.

The rearrangement uses TRBV10-3 and TRBJ2-4, with D unresolved. The germline V gene has CDR1 ENHRY and CDR2 SYGVKD. Trimming stripped 0 bases from V and 0 bases from J, with 6 bases between. This CDR3 is built from 15 residues. DNA for the CDR3: TGTGCCATCAGTGAGTCGGTGGTAGCCAAAAACATTCAGTACTTC. Protein product: CAISESVVAKNIQYF.

This chain links TRBV2 with TRBJ2-2; weak D call: TRBD2 (6 bases). Looked up from germline, CDR1 is SNHLY and CDR2 is FYNNEI. CDR3 length: 15 residues. V dropped 7 bases and J dropped 6 bases, with 18 bases sitting between them. The CDR3 region is CASTTDAASAGELFF. CDR3 in DNA: TGTGCCAGCACCACCGATGCGGCTAGCGCCGGGGAGCTGTTTTTT.

This clonotype was found many times. The rearrangement joins TRBV27 to TRBJ1-5; D uncertain. Deletions cut 3 bases from V and 2 bases from J, with 8 bases between. This CDR3 is built from 14 residues. Germline CDR1 and CDR2: MNHEY and SMNVEV (reference sequence). The CDR3 DNA sequence: TGTGCCAGCAGTTTTGGCGAGGGCAATCAGCCCCAGCATTTT. Protein product: CASSFGEGNQPQHF.

This chain joins TRBV27 and TRBJ2-7, with 16 positions matching TRBD2. V shed 5 bases, J shed 2 bases, and the junction held 12 bases outside the gene matches. The CDR3 contains 19 residues. Germline V CDR1 and CDR2: MNHEY, SMNVEV (reference sequence). The CDR3 reads CASSTPRGTSGRGPYEQYF. The CDR3 DNA sequence: TGTGCCAGCAGTACTCCCCGGGGGACTAGCGGGAGGGGGCCCTACGAGCAGTACTTC.

This clonotype came up many times. The rearrangement links TRBV28 to TRBJ1-1; D perhaps matches TRBD1 (5 bases). This CDR3 spans 12 amino acids. In germline, CDR1 is MDHEN, CDR2 SYDVKM. The V end lost 6 bases, the J end lost 5 bases, and 10 bases lay between the germline ends. The CDR3 DNA is TGTGCCAGCAGCTTGCCAGGGACTGAAGCTTTCTTT. This sequence encodes CASSLPGTEAFF.

This clonotype was picked up many times. The rearrangement links TRBV20-1 to TRBJ2-7, with a possible D match to TRBD2 (6 bases). Trimming stripped 2 bases from V and 2 bases from J, with 10 bases between. This CDR3 contains 13 residues. Germline V gene lookup returns CDR1 DFQATT and CDR2 SNEGSKA (reference sequence). The CDR3 protein is CSARLAEPYEQYF. CDR3 sequence (DNA): TGCAGTGCTAGATTAGCGGAACCCTACGAGCAGTACTTC.

Concerning this clonotype: Since no conserved phenylalanine or tryptophan closes the CDR3, a read error is the likely cause. In DNA form, the CDR3 reads TGTGCCAGCAGCCCACCAGACAGGGGGAGAGGGGGTGAAGCTTTCTCT. As protein: CASSPPDRGRGGEAFS. V and J are TRBV7-9 and TRBJ1-1; the match to TRBD1 covers 9 bases. Germline lookup yields CDR1 SEHNR and CDR2 FQNEAQ (reference sequence). This CDR3 region has 16 residues. The ends lost 5 bases at V and 7 bases at J; junction bases unmatched: 14.

The gene calls are TRBV2 and TRBJ2-2; D possibly uses TRBD1 or TRBD2 (5 bases each). The CDR3 length is 16 residues. Germline V gene data show CDR1 as SNHLY and CDR2 as FYNNEI. With 4 bases removed from V and 7 bases from J, the gap between germline ends came to 19 bases. CDR3: CASSGGPLGASGELFF. For the CDR3, the DNA is TGTGCCAGCAGTGGGGGACCATTGGGTGCTAGCGGGGAGCTGTTTTTT.

The rearrangement joins TRBV2 to TRBJ2-1; 9 bases match TRBD1. V gave up 6 bases and J gave up 3 bases; unmatched junction bases: 9. Germline V gene data show CDR1 as SNHLY and CDR2 as FYNNEI. CDR3 size: 16 residues. This CDR3 reads CASSSPGTGSYNEQFF. CDR3 in DNA: TGTGCCAGCAGCTCCCCCGGGACAGGGAGCTACAATGAGCAGTTCTTC.

This clonotype was seen a handful of times. The chain is built from TRBV10-1 and TRBJ1-1, with D unclear. CDR1 is WNHNN and CDR2 is SYGVQD in the germline V gene (reference sequence). V was cut by 4 bases and J by 3 bases, with 9 bases left in between. This CDR3 is built from 13 residues. The CDR3 bases are TGCGCCAGCAGTGTATCCATCGACACTGAAGCTTTCTTT. Translated, it gives CASSVSIDTEAFF.

This clonotype was seen ten or more times. The chain recombines TRBV2 with TRBJ1-1; no clear D. V lost 7 bases and J 6 bases, leaving 9 bases between the germline ends. This CDR3 is 11 amino acids long. Germline V gene lookup returns CDR1 SNHLY and CDR2 FYNNEI. The CDR3 spells CASIGNSEAFF. CDR3 nucleotides: TGTGCCAGCATTGGGAATTCTGAAGCTTTCTTT.

The chain uses TRBV5-1 and TRBJ2-1; D remains unclear. The CDR3 covers 14 residues. The V end was cut by 8 bases, the J end by 5 bases, with 17 bases between. Germline assignment: CDR1 SGHRS and CDR2 YFSETQ. The CDR3 DNA sequence: TGCGCCAGTTCCCATAGGGCTCTTGACAATGAGCAGTTCTTC. This translates into CASSHRALDNEQFF.

This clonotype was seen a handful of times. This sequence joins TRBV29-1 and TRBJ1-1; D is unclear. The germline V and J ends were trimmed by 4 bases and 10 bases, with 10 bases remaining between them. The CDR3 is 10 amino acids. Germline V gene data show CDR1 as SQVTM and CDR2 as ANQGSEA. DNA of the CDR3: TGCAGCGTTGTCGCTGGGTTAGCTTTCTTT. It is translated as CSVVAGLAFF.